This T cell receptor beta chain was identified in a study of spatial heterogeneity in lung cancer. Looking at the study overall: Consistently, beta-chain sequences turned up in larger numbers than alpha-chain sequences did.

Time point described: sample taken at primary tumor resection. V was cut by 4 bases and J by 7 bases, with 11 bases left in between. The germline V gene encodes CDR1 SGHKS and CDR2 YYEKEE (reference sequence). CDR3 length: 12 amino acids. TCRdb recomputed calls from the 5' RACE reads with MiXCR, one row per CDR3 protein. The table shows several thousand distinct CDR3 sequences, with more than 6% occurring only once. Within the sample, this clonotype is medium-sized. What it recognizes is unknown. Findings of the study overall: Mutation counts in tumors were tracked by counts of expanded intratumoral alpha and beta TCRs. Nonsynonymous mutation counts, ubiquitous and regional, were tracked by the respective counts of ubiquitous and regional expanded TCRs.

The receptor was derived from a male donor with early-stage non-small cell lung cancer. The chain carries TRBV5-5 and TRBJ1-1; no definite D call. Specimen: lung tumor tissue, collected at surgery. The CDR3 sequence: CASSPPGGEAFF. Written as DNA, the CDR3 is TGTGCCAGCAGCCCTCCGGGAGGTGAAGCTTTCTTT. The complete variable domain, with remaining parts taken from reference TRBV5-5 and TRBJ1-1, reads DAGVTQSPTHLIKTRGQQVTLRCSPISGHKSVSWYQQVLGQGPQFIFQYYEKEERGRGNFPDRFSARQFPNYSSELNVNALLLGDSALYLCASSPPGGEAFFGQGTRLTVV.